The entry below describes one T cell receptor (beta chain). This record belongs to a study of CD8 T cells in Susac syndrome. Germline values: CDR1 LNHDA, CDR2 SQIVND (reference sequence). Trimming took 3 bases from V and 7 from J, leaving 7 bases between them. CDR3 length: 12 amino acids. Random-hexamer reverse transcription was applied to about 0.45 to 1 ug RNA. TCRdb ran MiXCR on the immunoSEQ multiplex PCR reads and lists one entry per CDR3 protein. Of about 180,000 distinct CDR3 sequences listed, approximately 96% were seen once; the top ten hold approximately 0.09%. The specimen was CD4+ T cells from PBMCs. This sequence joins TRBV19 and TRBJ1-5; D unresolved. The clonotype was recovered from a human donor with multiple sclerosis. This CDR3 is CASSMFDQPQHF. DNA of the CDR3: TGTGCCAGTAGTATGTTTGACCAGCCCCAGCATTTT.